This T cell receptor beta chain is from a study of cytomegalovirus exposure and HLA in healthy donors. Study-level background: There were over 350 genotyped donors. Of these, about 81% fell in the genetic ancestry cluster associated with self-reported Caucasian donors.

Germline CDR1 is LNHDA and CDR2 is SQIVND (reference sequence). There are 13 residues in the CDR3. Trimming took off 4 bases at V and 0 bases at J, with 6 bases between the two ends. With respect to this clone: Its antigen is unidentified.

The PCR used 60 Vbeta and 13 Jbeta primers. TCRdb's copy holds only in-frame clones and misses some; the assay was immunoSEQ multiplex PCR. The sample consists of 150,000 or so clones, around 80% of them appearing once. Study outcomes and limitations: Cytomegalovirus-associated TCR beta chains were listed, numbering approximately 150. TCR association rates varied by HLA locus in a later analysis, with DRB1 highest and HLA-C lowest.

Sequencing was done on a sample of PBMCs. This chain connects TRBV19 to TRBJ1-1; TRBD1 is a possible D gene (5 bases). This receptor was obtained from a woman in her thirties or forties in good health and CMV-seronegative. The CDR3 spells CASSTTVNTEAFF. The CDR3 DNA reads TGTGCCAGTAGTACGACAGTGAACACTGAAGCTTTCTTT.